This passage covers 22 T cell receptor beta chains from one sample sequenced in a study of blood T cells in healthy people across ages. A second PCR of 7 to 11 cycles used a sample-barcoded 5' primer and a J-beta primer mix. TCRdb processed the 5' RACE reads anew with MiXCR; each CDR3 protein has one entry. The sample gives about 1.7 million distinct CDR3 sequences, about 28% of which show up once; about 7.7% is in the top ten. Material: blood. These TCRs come from a woman aged 30 to 39 in good health.

This clonotype occurred many times. The chain links TRBV29-1 to TRBJ2-7, with a tentative D call TRBD2 (5 bases). Trimming took off 6 bases at V and 2 bases at J, with 14 bases between the two ends. Germline loops: CDR1 SQVTM, CDR2 ANQGSEA. The CDR3 contains 13 residues. DNA for the CDR3: TGCAGCGTAGCCGGAACGGGAACCTACGAGCAGTACTTC. Translation gives CSVAGTGTYEQYF.

This clonotype was recorded many times. J is TRBJ2-1 and V is TRBV7-9; D remains ambiguous. From germline, CDR1 is SEHNR and CDR2 FQNEAQ (reference sequence). This CDR3 region has 14 residues. Trimming took off 5 bases at V and 6 bases at J, with 14 bases between the two ends. The DNA for the CDR3 is TGTGCCAGCAGCCGATCCCTAGTAGCCAATGAGCAGTTCTTC. This codes for CASSRSLVANEQFF.

This clonotype turned up a few times. The V gene is TRBV28, the J gene TRBJ2-3; D is possibly TRBD2 (5 bases). Trimming stripped 6 bases from V and 6 bases from J, with 16 bases between. Germline CDR1 reads MDHEN; CDR2 reads SYDVKM. The CDR3 has 14 residues. DNA for the CDR3: TGTGCCAGCAGCTCGCGTAGCGTGTGGGATACGCAGTATTTT. Translated, it gives CASSSRSVWDTQYF.

The V gene is TRBV5-1, the J gene TRBJ2-7; TRBD2 matches at 8 bases. V lost 9 bases to trimming and J lost 7 bases; unmatched junction nucleotides: 12. This CDR3 contains 13 residues. Germline V lookup: CDR1 SGHRS, CDR2 YFSETQ. CDR3 in DNA: TGCGCCACCTCACTAGCGGCCGGGGGGGAGCAGTACTTC. It yields the protein CATSLAAGGEQYF.

The chain combines TRBV7-2 with TRBJ2-1; D is perhaps TRBD2 (5 bases). The V gene's germline CDR1 is SGHTA and CDR2 FQGNSA. Trimming took off 5 bases at V and 5 bases at J, with 13 bases between the two ends. The CDR3 has 14 amino acids. In nucleotides, the CDR3 is TGTGCCAGCAGCCCCAAGCGGAACGACAATGAGCAGTTCTTC. Amino acids: CASSPKRNDNEQFF. The full variable domain, completed using reference TRBV7-2 and TRBJ2-1, is GAGVSQSPSNKVTEKGKDVELRCDPISGHTALYWYRQSLGQGLEFLIYFQGNSAPDKSGLPSDRFSAERTGGSVSTLTIQRTQQEDSAVYLCASSPKRNDNEQFFGPGTRLTVL.

The V call is TRBV12-3 or TRBV12-4, the J call TRBJ2-2, with 7 nucleotides matching TRBD2. V was clipped by 2 bases and J by 1 base; unmatched bases: 16. The CDR3 sequence is 20 residues long. The CDR3 here is CASSLIDRRVGGQNTGELFF. CDR3 nucleotide sequence: TGTGCCAGCAGTTTAATTGACCGCCGTGTGGGAGGGCAGAACACCGGGGAGCTGTTTTTT.

This clonotype was found a few times. The chain couples TRBV5-1 to TRBJ2-7; D is unresolved. The germline V gene encodes CDR1 SGHRS and CDR2 YFSETQ. V gave up 9 bases and J gave up 0 bases, with 16 bases separating them. This CDR3 has 14 amino acids. CDR3 loop: CATTQDPSSYEQYF. CDR3 sequence (DNA): TGCGCCACCACTCAGGACCCAAGCTCCTACGAGCAGTACTTC.

This clonotype has a handful of counts. The chain links TRBV6-1 to TRBJ2-7; tentatively, D is TRBD1 (6 bases). This CDR3 contains 15 residues. The germline V gene has CDR1 MNHNS and CDR2 SASEGT. V lost 2 bases to trimming and J lost 3 bases, with 14 bases between them. CDR3 protein: CASSESQGRVYEQYF. The CDR3 DNA reads as TGTGCCAGCAGTGAATCCCAGGGGCGAGTCTACGAGCAGTACTTC.

This clonotype was seen ten or more times. The V gene is TRBV7-2, the J gene TRBJ2-3; D unresolved. Trimming shortened V by 3 bases and J by 3 bases, and 10 bases separated the two germline ends. The CDR3 loop spans 14 amino acids. Germline V gene data show CDR1 as SGHTA and CDR2 as FQGNSA. CDR3 amino acids: CASSFSPGTDTQYF. CDR3 coding DNA: TGTGCCAGCAGCTTCTCCCCTGGAACAGATACGCAGTATTTT.

This clonotype has at least ten counts. This chain links TRBV5-6 with TRBJ1-5; D is unresolved. The CDR3 has 13 residues. In germline, CDR1 is SGHDT, CDR2 YYEEEE. Trimming cost V 3 bases and J 5 bases, with 9 bases left between them. The CDR3 DNA reads TGTGCCAGCAGCTCTCTCGATGATCAGCCCCAGCATTTT. Translated, it gives CASSSLDDQPQHF.

The chain uses TRBV4-3 and TRBJ2-1; 10 positions agree with TRBD2. Germline assignment: CDR1 LGHNA and CDR2 YSLEER. V trimming: 4 bases; J trimming: 7 bases; junction bases outside the gene matches: 7. The CDR3 extends over 15 amino acids. DNA of the CDR3: TGCGCCAGCAGCCCAGCGGGAGGGGGGGTGAATGAGCAGTTCTTC. Translating gives CASSPAGGGVNEQFF.

V is TRBV20-1 and J is TRBJ1-2, with 9 bases matching TRBD1. The CDR3 runs to 17 residues. V trimming: 5 bases; J trimming: 0 bases; junction bases outside the gene matches: 13. CDR1 and CDR2 from the germline V gene are DFQATT and SNEGSKA (reference sequence). The chain's CDR3 is CSAEPGQGLRANYGYTF. CDR3 sequence (DNA): TGCAGTGCTGAACCGGGACAGGGACTGAGAGCTAACTATGGCTACACCTTC.

This clonotype was detected many times. The chain links TRBV20-1 to TRBJ2-7, with 7 nucleotides matching TRBD2. The CDR3 has 14 residues. Germline trimming cut 3 bases from V and 2 bases from J; bases unmatched to any gene: 7. Germline loops: CDR1 DFQATT, CDR2 SNEGSKA (reference sequence). The CDR3 protein is CSASPTGLPYEQYF. The CDR3 DNA reads as TGCAGTGCTAGCCCCACGGGACTACCCTACGAGCAGTACTTC.

This clonotype was observed a handful of times. V and J are TRBV7-9 and TRBJ1-1; possible D gene TRBD1, 5 bases. The CDR3 extends over 13 amino acids. Germline CDR1 SEHNR, CDR2 FQNEAQ (reference sequence). Trimming stripped 1 base from V and 13 bases from J, with 16 bases between. The CDR3 loop reads CASSLDRTLGGFF. The CDR3, as DNA: TGTGCCAGCAGCTTAGACAGGACCTTAGGAGGTTTCTTT.

V usage is TRBV28 and J usage is TRBJ2-3; D is uncertain. CDR3 length: 14 residues. Trimming pared 4 bases from V and 2 bases from J, leaving 10 bases between. Per the germline V gene, CDR1 is MDHEN and CDR2 is SYDVKM. CDR3 bases: TGTGCCAGCAGTTCCTCGTCCGTCACAGATACGCAGTATTTT. Protein sequence: CASSSSSVTDTQYF.

This chain connects TRBV7-6 to TRBJ2-4; TRBD1 aligns across 7 bases. With V trimmed by 1 base and J by 13 bases, 13 bases remained unmatched. Germline lookup yields CDR1 SGHVS and CDR2 FNYEAQ. This CDR3 has 15 amino acids. Written as DNA, the CDR3 is TGTGCCAGCAGCTTAGGAGTCAGGGGGAACAATGAGCAGTACTTC. This codes for CASSLGVRGNNEQYF.

This clonotype was observed at least ten times. Here the CDR3 DNA reads TGTGCTAGTGGTCTATCGTCATACGAGCAGTACTTC. It codes for CASGLSSYEQYF. This chain links TRBV12-5 with TRBJ2-7; no clear D gene. The germline V gene has CDR1 LGHNT and CDR2 FRNRAP. Trimming pared 5 bases from V and 4 bases from J, leaving 9 bases between. This CDR3 comprises 12 residues.

CDR3 amino acids: CASSPRVEYEQYF. The CDR3 bases are TGTGCCAGCAGCCCGAGAGTGGAGTACGAGCAGTACTTC. This rearrangement joins TRBV9 to TRBJ2-7; D call uncertain. V lost 4 bases and J lost 4, with 12 bases in between. The length of the CDR3 is 13 residues. CDR1 SGDLS and CDR2 YYNGEE come from the germline V gene.

The rearrangement links TRBV19 to TRBJ2-1; 10 nucleotides agree with TRBD2. The CDR3 consists of 15 residues. Germline loops: CDR1 LNHDA, CDR2 SQIVND (reference sequence). Trimming took 3 bases from V and 2 from J; bases not matched to a gene: 1. The CDR3 DNA reads as TGTGCCAGTAGTATTACTAGCGGGACCTACAATGAGCAGTTCTTC. Amino acid sequence: CASSITSGTYNEQFF.

This sequence joins TRBV9 and TRBJ2-1, with D unresolved. CDR1 and CDR2 from the germline V gene are SGDLS and YYNGEE. The CDR3 has 17 residues. Deletions cut 0 bases from V and 2 bases from J, with 15 bases between. The CDR3 loop reads CASSVAPKTKAYNEQFF. CDR3 nucleotide sequence: TGTGCCAGCAGCGTAGCGCCAAAAACAAAGGCCTACAATGAGCAGTTCTTC.

This clonotype was observed a handful of times. This chain joins TRBV28 and TRBJ2-3, with D unresolved. Germline V gene sequence: CDR1 MDHEN, CDR2 SYDVKM. CDR3 size: 13 residues. Trimming stripped 3 bases from V and 4 bases from J, with 8 bases between. CDR3 sequence: CASSLKFPDTQYF. The DNA for the CDR3 is TGTGCCAGCAGTTTGAAGTTCCCAGATACGCAGTATTTT.

Regarding this clonotype: A read error is possible here, since a much larger clone lies one base away. The chain links TRBV28 to TRBJ2-5; the match to TRBD2 covers 7 bases. From germline, CDR1 is MDHEN and CDR2 SYDVKM. The CDR3 is made up of 16 amino acids. CDR3 in amino acids: CASSFPSGSPQDTQYF. The CDR3 region has the DNA TGTGCCAGCAGTTTTCCTAGCGGATCCCCTCAAGATACCCAGTACTTC.